This T cell receptor beta chain was captured in a study of T cell changes during pregnancy in multiple sclerosis. In germline, CDR1 is SGHTA, CDR2 FQGTGA. V was cut by 3 bases and J by 2 bases, with 12 bases left in between. The CDR3 is 15 residues long. The protocol was immunoSEQ multiplex PCR, while the TCRdb copy is restricted to in-frame clones and leaves out a portion. The sample has some 90,000 clones, 91% seen once; the top ten hold approximately 1.7%. This receptor was obtained from a female donor in good health, enrolled as a control in a pregnancy study. The gene calls are TRBV7-3 and TRBJ2-3; D is undetermined. This material consisted of peripheral blood, taken after pregnancy. The CDR3 spells CASSFNLGPTDTQYF. The CDR3 DNA reads TGTGCCAGCAGCTTTAATCTAGGCCCCACAGATACGCAGTATTTT. Complete variable domain (other parts from reference TRBV7-3 and TRBJ2-3): GAGVSQTPSNKVTEKGKYVELRCDPISGHTALYWYRQSLGQGPEFLIYFQGTGAADDSGLPNDRFFAVRPEGSVSTLKIQRTERGDSAVYLCASSFNLGPTDTQYFGPGTRLTVL.